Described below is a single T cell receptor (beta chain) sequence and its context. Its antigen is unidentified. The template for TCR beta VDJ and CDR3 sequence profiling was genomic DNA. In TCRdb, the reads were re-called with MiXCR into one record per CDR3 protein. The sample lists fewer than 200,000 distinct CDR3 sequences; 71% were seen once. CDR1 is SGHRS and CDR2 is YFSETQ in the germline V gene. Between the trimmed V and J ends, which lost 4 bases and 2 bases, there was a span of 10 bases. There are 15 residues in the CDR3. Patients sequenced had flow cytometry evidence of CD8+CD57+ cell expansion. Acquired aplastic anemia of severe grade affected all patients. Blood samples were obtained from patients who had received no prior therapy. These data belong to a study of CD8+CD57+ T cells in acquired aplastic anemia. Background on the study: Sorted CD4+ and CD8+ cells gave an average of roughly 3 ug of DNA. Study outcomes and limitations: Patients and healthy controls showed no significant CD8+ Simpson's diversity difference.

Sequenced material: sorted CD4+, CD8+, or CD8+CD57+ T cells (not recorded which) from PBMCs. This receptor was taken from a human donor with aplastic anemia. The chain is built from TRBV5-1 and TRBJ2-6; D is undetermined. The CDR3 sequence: CASSALRAGANVLTF. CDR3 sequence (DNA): TGCGCCAGCAGCGCGCTCAGAGCTGGGGCCAACGTCCTGACTTTC.